These 17 T cell receptor beta chains share one sample of origin, sequenced in a study of siplizumab effects on memory and regulatory T cells. Sequencing was performed with immunoSEQ multiplex PCR; in TCRdb, only in-frame clones are kept and a portion is missing. The data hold about 60,000 clones, with roughly 80% observed a single time. The sample was memory CD4+ T cells sorted from blood. All receptors come from a human donor in good health.

CDR3 DNA: TGTGCCAGCAGCTTGGGGACTAGCGTTGGCTCCTACAATGAGCAGTTCTTC. Translating it yields CASSLGTSVGSYNEQFF. The chain is built from TRBV7-8 and TRBJ2-1, with TRBD2 matching 10 bases. Germline V gives CDR1 SGHVS, CDR2 FQNEAQ. The CDR3 spans 17 residues. V was pared by 3 bases and J by 0 bases, with 5 bases of the junction left unmatched. The full variable domain, rest sourced from reference TRBV7-8 and TRBJ2-1, is GAGVSQSPRYKVAKRGQDVALRCDPISGHVSLFWYQQALGQGPEFLTYFQNEAQLDKSGLPSDRFFAERPEGSVSTLKIQRTQQEDSAVYLCASSLGTSVGSYNEQFFGPGTRLTVL.

This clone has just one count. The chain is built from TRBV20-1 and TRBJ2-1, with D hard to call. Germline V CDR1 and CDR2: DFQATT, SNEGSKA (reference sequence). This CDR3 spans 11 amino acids. V dropped 2 bases and J dropped 4 bases, with 3 bases sitting between them. DNA of the CDR3: TGCAGTGCTAGATCTTACAATGAGCAGTTCTTC. Its protein is CSARSYNEQFF.

The gene calls are TRBV5-8 and TRBJ2-5, with D perhaps being TRBD1 or TRBD2 (6 bases each). V was shortened by 4 bases and J by 5 bases, with 18 bases between the two germline ends. The CDR3 sequence is 15 residues long. The germline CDR1 and CDR2 sequences are SGHTS and YDEGEE. CDR3: CASSPPPGAGETQYF. CDR3 nucleotides: TGTGCCAGCAGCCCACCGCCGGGGGCAGGGGAGACCCAGTACTTC.

The chain is built from TRBV5-6 and TRBJ2-5; 8 bases are a match to TRBD1. Germline V gene sequence: CDR1 SGHDT, CDR2 YYEEEE. Unmatched junction bases numbered 6, after V lost 4 bases and J lost 1 base. The CDR3 spans 15 residues. CDR3 bases: TGTGCCAGCAGCATTCGGACAGGGATCCAAGAGACCCAGTACTTC. Its translation: CASSIRTGIQETQYF.

CDR3 sequence: CATSRAGSSLNEQFF. The DNA of the CDR3 is TGTGCCACCAGCAGAGCCGGGAGTAGTTTGAATGAGCAGTTCTTC. The chain has TRBV15 and TRBJ2-1, with TRBD2 as a possible D gene (6 bases). This CDR3 region has 15 residues. Germline V lookup: CDR1 LNHNV, CDR2 YYDKDF (reference sequence). Deletions cut 1 base from V and 7 bases from J, with 14 bases between.

CDR3 sequence: CASSFTRTSGSSETQYF. The CDR3, as DNA: TGTGCCAGCAGCTTTACTAGGACTAGCGGGAGTTCAGAGACCCAGTACTTC. The V and J genes are TRBV5-8 and TRBJ2-5; the match to TRBD2 covers 13 bases. Germline-derived CDR1 and CDR2 are SGHTS and YDEGEE. V lost 2 bases, J lost 4 bases, and 8 bases stayed unmatched. This CDR3 is 17 amino acids long.

The chain has TRBV6-1 and TRBJ2-2; 11 bases agree with TRBD1. Trimming took 5 bases from V and 7 from J; bases not matched to a gene: 3. CDR3 length: 14 amino acids. From germline, CDR1 is MNHNS and CDR2 SASEGT. The CDR3 is CASSRDRGNGELFF. The CDR3 bases are TGTGCCAGCAGTAGGGACAGGGGGAACGGGGAGCTGTTTTTT.

J is TRBJ1-2 and V is TRBV5-1; tentative D call: TRBD1 (6 bases). This CDR3 is built from 14 residues. V lost 4 bases and J 0 bases, leaving 10 bases between the germline ends. Germline V gene sequence: CDR1 SGHRS, CDR2 YFSETQ. This chain's CDR3 is CASSRDTANYGYTF. The CDR3 DNA follows: TGCGCCAGCAGCCGGGACACCGCTAACTATGGCTACACCTTC.

V usage is TRBV21-1 and J usage is TRBJ2-6; TRBD1 is the table's D call and was not checked against the DNA. TRBV21-1 is assigned pseudogene status. The CDR3 has 17 amino acids. DNA of the CDR3: TGTGCCATGATGCCGGGACAGGGGGTTTCTGGGGCCAACGTCCTGACTTTC. This gives the protein CAMMPGQGVSGANVLTF.

This clone was detected only once. The chain recombines TRBV27 with TRBJ1-1; tentative D call: TRBD1 (5 bases). Trimming took off 8 bases at V and 5 bases at J, with 18 bases between the two ends. The CDR3 sequence is 14 residues long. CDR1 is MNHEY and CDR2 is SMNVEV in the germline V gene (reference sequence). Here the CDR3 DNA reads TGTGCCAGCGCCTTACAGGAGGCGAATACTGAAGCTTTCTTT. This gives the protein CASALQEANTEAFF.

The genes are TRBV15 and TRBJ1-2; D gene unclear. Trimming left V 1 base short and J 0 bases short, with 9 bases between. The CDR3 runs to 15 residues. CDR1 is LNHNV and CDR2 is YYDKDF in the germline V gene (reference sequence). The CDR3 sequence: CATSRARSTNYGYTF. In DNA, the CDR3 is TGTGCCACCAGCAGAGCACGCAGCACTAACTATGGCTACACCTTC.

The chain links TRBV18 to TRBJ2-1, with 7 bases matching TRBD2. The V and J ends lost 0 bases and 5 bases, in that order; junction bases with no gene match: 10. The germline V gene encodes CDR1 KGHSH and CDR2 LQKENI. CDR3 length: 17 amino acids. The CDR3 sequence: CASSPPNGDYVNNEQFF. In DNA, the CDR3 is TGTGCCAGCTCACCACCTAATGGGGACTACGTTAACAATGAGCAGTTCTTC.

The chain has TRBV5-1 and TRBJ2-1; D remains ambiguous. Germline V gene sequence: CDR1 SGHRS, CDR2 YFSETQ. Between the trimmed V and J ends, which lost 2 bases and 5 bases, there was a span of 14 bases. This CDR3 has 15 residues. In DNA form, the CDR3 reads TGCGCCAGCAGCTTCGGGTCCAGCGCCAACAATGAGCAGTTCTTC. Translated, it gives CASSFGSSANNEQFF.

The CDR3 here is CAWSSPSPGTEAFF. The CDR3 DNA reads as TGTGCCTGGAGTTCCCCCTCCCCGGGCACTGAAGCTTTCTTT. The chain carries TRBV30 and TRBJ1-1; D gene uncertain. CDR3 length: 14 residues. V lost 2 bases, J lost 4 bases, and 14 bases lay in between. Germline V gene data show CDR1 as GTSNPN and CDR2 as SVGIG (reference sequence). Variable domain in full (rest from reference TRBV30 and TRBJ1-1): SQTIHQWPATLVQPVGSPLSLECTVEGTSNPNLYWYRQAAGRGLQLLFYSVGIGQISSEVPQNLSASRPQDRQFILSSKKLLLSDSGFYLCAWSSPSPGTEAFFGQGTRLTVV.

The chain combines TRBV6-1 with TRBJ1-5; the D gene is possibly TRBD1 (6 bases). The CDR3 is 14 residues long. CDR1 is MNHNS, CDR2 SASEGT, per germline. The V end lost 6 bases, the J end lost 2 bases, and 11 bases lay between the germline ends. The CDR3, as DNA: TGTGCCAGCAGCAGGGGCGGTGGCAATCAGCCCCAGCATTTT. It is translated as CASSRGGGNQPQHF.

V and J are TRBV2 and TRBJ2-2; possibly TRBD1 or TRBD2 for D (5 bases each). The CDR3 sequence is 15 residues long. Germline V CDR1 and CDR2: SNHLY, FYNNEI. V lost 10 bases and J lost 0, with 15 bases in between. In nucleotides, the CDR3 is TGTGCCATCACGACCGGGGCTTCGAACACCGGGGAGCTGTTTTTT. Its translation: CAITTGASNTGELFF.

A few counts support this clone. The chain combines TRBV11-2 with TRBJ1-2; D ambiguous. Per the germline V gene, CDR1 is SGHAT and CDR2 is FQNNGV. V gave up 5 bases and J gave up 4 bases, with 11 bases separating them. This CDR3 is built from 13 residues. CDR3 nucleotide sequence: TGTGCCAGCAGCCAGGACGGCTTCTATGGCTACACCTTC. Its protein product is CASSQDGFYGYTF.